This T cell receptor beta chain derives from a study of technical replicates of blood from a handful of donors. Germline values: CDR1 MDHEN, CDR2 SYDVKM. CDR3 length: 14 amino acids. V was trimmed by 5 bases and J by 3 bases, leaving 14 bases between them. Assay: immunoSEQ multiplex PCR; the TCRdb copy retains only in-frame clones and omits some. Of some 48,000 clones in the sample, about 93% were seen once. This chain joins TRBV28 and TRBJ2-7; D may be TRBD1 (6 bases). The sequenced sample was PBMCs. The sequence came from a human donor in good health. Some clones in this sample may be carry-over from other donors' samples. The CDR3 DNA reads TGTGCCAGCAGTCTTTCAGACAGGAGCTACGAGCAGTACTTC. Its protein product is CASSLSDRSYEQYF.